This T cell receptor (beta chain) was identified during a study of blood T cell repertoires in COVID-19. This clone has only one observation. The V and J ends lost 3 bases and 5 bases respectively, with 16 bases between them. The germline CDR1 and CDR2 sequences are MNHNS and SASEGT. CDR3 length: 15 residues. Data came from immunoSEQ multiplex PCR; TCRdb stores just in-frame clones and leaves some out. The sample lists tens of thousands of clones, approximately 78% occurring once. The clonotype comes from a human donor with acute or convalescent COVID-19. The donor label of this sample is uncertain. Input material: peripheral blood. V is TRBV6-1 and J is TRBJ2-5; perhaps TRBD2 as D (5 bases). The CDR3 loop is CASSDGLEPGETQYF. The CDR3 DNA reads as TGTGCCAGCAGTGATGGGCTAGAGCCGGGGGAGACCCAGTACTTC.